A selection of T cell receptor beta chains follows, all from one sample in a study of T cell responses to AZD1222 COVID-19 vaccine. The repertoire was sequenced with immunoSEQ multiplex PCR; TCRdb's copy has only in-frame clones and lacks some. The sample contains approximately 100,000 clones, about 83% of which appear only once. The source material was peripheral blood, sampled on day 0 of AZD1222 vaccination. All receptors come from an adult in good health. Both conserved end residues are part of each CDR3. Each record gives: CDR3 protein, CDR3 DNA, D gene, clone size, J gene, V gene. The D gene is left open where the match is weak. A clone size is listed for some rows: how often the clone was seen (once, few, many), or a class if it is expanded.

CDR3: CASSARDRAGIQYF; DNA: TGTGCCAGCAGCGCCCGGGACAGGGCCGGCATTCAGTACTTC; D: TRBD1; size: once; J: TRBJ2-4; V: TRBV9
CDR3: CATLGGGKDGYTF; DNA: TGTGCCACCCTAGGGGGGGGAAAAGATGGCTACACCTTC; D: -; size: -; J: TRBJ1-2; V: TRBV10-3
CDR3: CASSLQQGGNQPQHF; DNA: TGTGCCAGCAGTTTACAACAGGGTGGCAATCAGCCCCAGCATTTT; D: -; size: once; J: TRBJ1-5; V: TRBV28
CDR3: CASSGTGGREKLFF; DNA: TGTGCCAGCAGTGGGACAGGGGGGCGAGAAAAACTGTTTTTT; D: TRBD1; size: -; J: TRBJ1-4; V: TRBV2
CDR3: CASRANTEAFF; DNA: TGTGCCAGCCGGGCCAACACTGAAGCTTTCTTT; D: -; size: -; J: TRBJ1-1; V: TRBV6-6
CDR3: CASSVDRGANYGYTF; DNA: TGTGCCAGCAGTGTCGACAGGGGAGCTAACTATGGCTACACCTTC; D: TRBD1; size: few; J: TRBJ1-2; V: TRBV6-4
CDR3: CASSSHKGNTEAFF; DNA: TGTGCCAGCAGCTCTCATAAGGGGAACACTGAAGCTTTCTTT; D: -; size: -; J: TRBJ1-1; V: TRBV7-3
CDR3: CASSPPTDTQYF; DNA: TGCGCCAGCAGCCCACCCACAGATACGCAGTATTTT; D: -; size: -; J: TRBJ2-3; V: TRBV5-1
CDR3: CAISDSPDSYEQYF; DNA: TGTGCCATCAGTGACAGCCCGGATTCCTACGAGCAGTACTTC; D: -; size: -; J: TRBJ2-7; V: TRBV10-3
CDR3: CASSAATGNTIYF; DNA: TGTGCCAGCAGCGCCGCGACAGGGAACACCATATATTTT; D: TRBD1; size: once; J: TRBJ1-3; V: TRBV11-1
CDR3: CASSYSDGPLHF; DNA: TGTGCCAGCAGTTACTCGGATGGGCCCCTCCACTTT; D: -; size: -; J: TRBJ1-6; V: TRBV6-6
CDR3: CSARSGVEAFF; DNA: TGCAGTGCTAGATCGGGGGTTGAAGCTTTCTTT; D: -; size: once; J: TRBJ1-1; V: TRBV20-1
CDR3: CASSQVWRGRDYEQYF; DNA: TGCGCCAGCAGCCAAGTTTGGAGGGGGCGAGACTACGAGCAGTACTTC; D: -; size: few; J: TRBJ2-7; V: TRBV4-1
CDR3: CASSFGQGNVNTEAFF; DNA: TGCGCCAGCAGCTTCGGACAGGGGAATGTGAACACTGAAGCTTTCTTT; D: TRBD1; size: -; J: TRBJ1-1; V: TRBV5-1
CDR3: CASSQLQGVAEQYF; DNA: TGTGCCAGCAGCCAGCTACAGGGAGTGGCCGAGCAGTACTTC; D: -; size: -; J: TRBJ2-7; V: TRBV11-1
CDR3: CASSLDRASRTQYF; DNA: TGTGCCAGCAGCCTCGATAGGGCCTCTAGGACCCAGTACTTC; D: -; size: -; J: TRBJ2-5; V: TRBV11-2
CDR3: CASSLQVGGYEQFF; DNA: TGTGCCAGCAGCCTCCAGGTGGGCGGGTATGAGCAGTTCTTC; D: -; size: -; J: TRBJ2-1; V: TRBV3-1/TRBV3-2
CDR3: CASSLFAVGNEQFF; DNA: TGTGCCAGCAGCTTATTCGCGGTGGGTAATGAGCAGTTCTTC; D: -; size: -; J: TRBJ2-1; V: TRBV7-9
CDR3: CASSLRPDGIYGYTF; DNA: TGTGCCAGCAGCTTAAGGCCAGACGGAATCTATGGCTACACCTTC; D: -; size: -; J: TRBJ1-2; V: TRBV7-2
CDR3: CASGSAGLAGGNEQFF; DNA: TGTGCCAGCGGCTCGGCGGGGCTAGCGGGAGGTAATGAGCAGTTCTTC; D: TRBD2; size: -; J: TRBJ2-1; V: TRBV28
CDR3: CASSQVYRGNTQYF; DNA: TGTGCCAGCAGCCAAGTCTACCGAGGGAATACGCAGTATTTT; D: -; size: once; J: TRBJ2-3; V: TRBV3-1/TRBV3-2
CDR3: CASSQKRRDVCYSNQPQHF; DNA: TGTGCCAGCAGCCAAAAGCGAAGGGACGTTTGCTATAGCAATCAGCCCCAGCATTTT; D: -; size: -; J: TRBJ1-5; V: TRBV21-1
CDR3: CASSFGGSSYEQYF; DNA: TGTGCCAGCAGCTTCGGCGGGAGTTCCTACGAGCAGTACTTC; D: TRBD2; size: -; J: TRBJ2-7; V: TRBV7-8
CDR3: CASSLRWAGDFTTYNEQFF; DNA: TGTGCCAGCAGCTTACGGTGGGCCGGGGATTTCACAACCTACAATGAGCAGTTCTTC; D: -; size: -; J: TRBJ2-1; V: TRBV7-2
CDR3: CASSPGQISDTQYF; DNA: TGTGCCAGCAGCCCGGGACAGATATCAGATACGCAGTATTTT; D: TRBD1; size: -; J: TRBJ2-3; V: TRBV7-3
CDR3: CASSYSTANSPLHF; DNA: TGTGCCAGCAGTTACTCGACAGCTAATTCACCCCTCCACTTT; D: -; size: -; J: TRBJ1-6; V: TRBV6-5
CDR3: CAWSEDSNQPQHF; DNA: TGTGCCTGGAGTGAGGACTCCAATCAGCCCCAGCATTTT; D: -; size: once; J: TRBJ1-5; V: TRBV30
CDR3: CASSLAGRNEQYF; DNA: TGCGCCAGCAGCTTGGCCGGACGGAACGAGCAGTACTTC; D: -; size: -; J: TRBJ2-7; V: TRBV5-1
CDR3: CASSLTRALELFF; DNA: TGCGCCAGCAGCCTCACCAGGGCTTTGGAGCTGTTTTTT; D: -; size: -; J: TRBJ2-2; V: TRBV4-3
CDR3: CASSPGYEQYF; DNA: TGTGCCAGCAGCCCAGGATACGAGCAGTACTTC; D: -; size: -; J: TRBJ2-7; V: TRBV28
CDR3: CASSSTSGTGSYSPLHF; DNA: TGTGCCAGCAGTTCCACGTCCGGGACAGGGTCGTATTCACCCCTCCACTTT; D: TRBD1; size: -; J: TRBJ1-6; V: TRBV27
CDR3: CASSEQGLTGELFF; DNA: TGTGCCAGCAGTGAGCAGGGGCTGACCGGGGAGCTGTTTTTT; D: -; size: -; J: TRBJ2-2; V: TRBV2
CDR3: CASSAPTSGRGTDTQYF; DNA: TGTGCCAGCAGCGCCCCGACTAGCGGGAGGGGCACAGATACGCAGTATTTT; D: TRBD2; size: -; J: TRBJ2-3; V: TRBV5-4
CDR3: CASSQQGSYEQYF; DNA: TGTGCCAGCAGCCAACAGGGCTCCTACGAGCAGTACTTC; D: -; size: -; J: TRBJ2-7; V: TRBV3-1/TRBV3-2
CDR3: CASSFSRDSRF; DNA: TGTGCCAGCAGTTTTTCCCGGGATTCCCGCTTC; D: -; size: -; J: TRBJ1-2; V: TRBV11-3
CDR3: CASSSLAVNEQFF; DNA: TGTGCCAGCAGCTCACTAGCGGTCAATGAGCAGTTCTTC; D: TRBD2; size: once; J: TRBJ2-1; V: TRBV5-4
CDR3: CASSLNLGGIAYNEQFF; DNA: TGTGCCAGCAGCTTAAACCTCGGAGGAATCGCCTACAATGAGCAGTTCTTC; D: -; size: -; J: TRBJ2-1; V: TRBV11-3
CDR3: CASGTYSNQPQHF; DNA: TGTGCCTCAGGGACCTATAGCAATCAGCCCCAGCATTTT; D: -; size: -; J: TRBJ1-5; V: TRBV10-3
CDR3: CASSIAGFAEAFF; DNA: TGTGCCAGCAGCATTGCGGGGTTTGCTGAAGCTTTCTTT; D: -; size: -; J: TRBJ1-1; V: TRBV12-3/TRBV12-4
CDR3: CSASPLAGITDTQYF; DNA: TGCAGTGCTAGTCCGCTAGCGGGAATCACAGATACGCAGTATTTT; D: TRBD2; size: -; J: TRBJ2-3; V: TRBV20-1
CDR3: CASSLGQSIQPQHF; DNA: TGTGCCAGCTCTCTCGGACAGTCAATTCAGCCCCAGCATTTT; D: -; size: -; J: TRBJ1-5; V: TRBV18
CDR3: CASSPTLTSSDTQYF; DNA: TGTGCCAGCAGCCCAACTTTGACTAGTTCTGATACGCAGTATTTT; D: -; size: -; J: TRBJ2-3; V: TRBV7-9
CDR3: CASSLGPGGVNEKLFF; DNA: TGTGCCAGCAGCTTGGGGCCCGGGGGGGTCAATGAAAAACTGTTTTTT; D: -; size: -; J: TRBJ1-4; V: TRBV7-9
CDR3: CASSLGDGTEAFF; DNA: TGTGCCAGCAGTTTAGGGGATGGGACTGAAGCTTTCTTT; D: -; size: -; J: TRBJ1-1; V: TRBV12-3/TRBV12-4
CDR3: CASSQDHGSGNTIYF; DNA: TGTGCCAGCAGCCAAGATCACGGGTCTGGAAACACCATATATTTT; D: -; size: -; J: TRBJ1-3; V: TRBV14
CDR3: CASSRAGTDGTQYF; DNA: TGTGCCAGCAGTAGGGCCGGGACAGACGGGACCCAGTACTTC; D: TRBD1; size: once; J: TRBJ2-5; V: TRBV7-2
CDR3: CASSLLGGNWGYGYTF; DNA: TGTGCCAGCAGCTTATTGGGGGGGAACTGGGGCTATGGCTACACCTTC; D: -; size: -; J: TRBJ1-2; V: TRBV7-2
CDR3: CSASRQPYEQYF; DNA: TGCAGTGCTAGTCGGCAGCCGTACGAGCAGTACTTC; D: -; size: few; J: TRBJ2-7; V: TRBV20-1
CDR3: CASRLQGAGNQPQHF; DNA: TGTGCCAGCAGGCTTCAGGGGGCCGGCAATCAGCCCCAGCATTTT; D: TRBD1; size: -; J: TRBJ1-5; V: TRBV27
CDR3: CASSLIQETQYF; DNA: TGTGCCAGCAGCTTAATCCAGGAGACCCAGTACTTC; D: -; size: -; J: TRBJ2-5; V: TRBV11-2
CDR3: CASSSEAAFGYNEQFF; DNA: TGTGCCAGCAGCTCCGAGGCGGCATTTGGCTACAATGAGCAGTTCTTC; D: -; size: -; J: TRBJ2-1; V: TRBV7-9
CDR3: CASSPTFGGTDEKLFF; DNA: TGTGCCAGCAGCCCAACGTTCGGGGGGACCGATGAAAAACTGTTTTTT; D: -; size: -; J: TRBJ1-4; V: TRBV4-2
CDR3: CASSEAPRQGGQPQHF; DNA: TGTGCCAGCAGTGAAGCGCCCCGACAGGGCGGGCAGCCCCAGCATTTT; D: TRBD1; size: -; J: TRBJ1-5; V: TRBV2
CDR3: CASSGLTGNTIYF; DNA: TGTGCCAGCAGCGGACTTACTGGAAACACCATATATTTT; D: -; size: -; J: TRBJ1-3; V: TRBV9
CDR3: CASSPSGQDSYEQYF; DNA: TGTGCCAGTAGTCCCTCGGGACAGGACTCCTACGAGCAGTACTTC; D: TRBD1; size: once; J: TRBJ2-7; V: TRBV19
CDR3: CATEAGWQAFF; DNA: TGTGCCACCGAGGCTGGGTGGCAAGCTTTCTTT; D: -; size: -; J: TRBJ1-1; V: TRBV28
CDR3: CASRTDRSSYNEQFF; DNA: TGTGCCAGTAGGACGGACCGTAGCTCCTACAATGAGCAGTTCTTC; D: -; size: -; J: TRBJ2-1; V: TRBV19
CDR3: CASSYSWQGASEKLFF; DNA: TGTGCCAGCAGTTACTCGTGGCAGGGGGCCTCGGAAAAACTGTTTTTT; D: TRBD1; size: -; J: TRBJ1-4; V: TRBV6-5
CDR3: CASSQDGITQYF; DNA: TGTGCCAGCAGCCAGGACGGGATAACGCAGTATTTT; D: -; size: few; J: TRBJ2-3; V: TRBV3-1/TRBV3-2